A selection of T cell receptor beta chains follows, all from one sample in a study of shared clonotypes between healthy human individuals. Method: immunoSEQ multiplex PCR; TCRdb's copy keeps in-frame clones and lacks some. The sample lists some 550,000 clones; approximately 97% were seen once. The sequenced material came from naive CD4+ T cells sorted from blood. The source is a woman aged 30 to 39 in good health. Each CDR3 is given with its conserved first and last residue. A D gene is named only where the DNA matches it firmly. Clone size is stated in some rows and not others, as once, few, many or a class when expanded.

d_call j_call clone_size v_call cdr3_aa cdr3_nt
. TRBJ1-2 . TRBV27 CASSFGPFGYGYTF TGTGCCAGCAGTTTTGGACCTTTCGGCTATGGCTACACCTTC
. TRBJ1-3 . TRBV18 CASSPPGGSGNTIYF TGTGCCAGCTCACCACCGGGAGGCTCTGGAAACACCATATATTTT
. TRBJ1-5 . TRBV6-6 CASSYSDDQPQHF TGTGCCAGCAGTTACTCGGACGATCAGCCCCAGCATTTT
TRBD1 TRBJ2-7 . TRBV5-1 CASSTWTGTSYEQYF TGCGCCAGCAGCACATGGACAGGGACCTCCTACGAGCAGTACTTC
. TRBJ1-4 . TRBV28 CASSFGATNEKLFF TGTGCCAGCAGTTTCGGTGCAACTAATGAAAAACTGTTTTTT
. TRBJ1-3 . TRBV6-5 CASKQGSGNTIYF TGTGCCAGCAAACAGGGTTCCGGAAACACCATATATTTT
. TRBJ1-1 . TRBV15 CATSSGAGAFF TGTGCCACCAGCAGCGGGGCGGGAGCTTTCTTT
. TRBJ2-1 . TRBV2 CASSEFRVSSYNEQFF TGTGCCAGCAGTGAATTTCGGGTGAGCTCCTACAATGAGCAGTTCTTC
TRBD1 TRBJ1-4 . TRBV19 CASSNPGQGYNEKLFF TGTGCCAGTAGTAACCCGGGACAGGGCTACAATGAAAAACTGTTTTTT
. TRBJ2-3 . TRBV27 CASSLSTPEDTQYF TGTGCCAGCAGTTTATCGACCCCTGAGGATACGCAGTATTTT
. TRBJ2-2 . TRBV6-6 CASSQPGAGELFF TGTGCCAGCAGTCAACCCGGGGCCGGGGAGCTGTTTTTT
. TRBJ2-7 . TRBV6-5 CASSRTAYEQYF TGTGCCAGCAGTCGGACAGCCTACGAGCAGTACTTC
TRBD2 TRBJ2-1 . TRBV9 CASTPREGSSYNEQFF TGTGCCAGCACCCCAAGGGAGGGGAGCTCCTACAATGAGCAGTTCTTC
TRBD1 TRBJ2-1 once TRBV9 CASSVGWTGVYNEQFF TGTGCCAGCAGCGTAGGTTGGACAGGGGTCTACAATGAGCAGTTCTTC
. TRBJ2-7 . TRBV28 CASSSATGDYEQYF TGTGCCAGCAGTTCGGCTACGGGGGATTACGAGCAGTACTTC
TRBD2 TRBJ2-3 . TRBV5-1 CASRTSGRSTDTQYF TGCGCCAGCCGTACTAGCGGGAGAAGTACAGATACGCAGTATTTT
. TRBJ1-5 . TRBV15 CATSRATVNNQPQHF TGTGCCACCAGCAGAGCTACGGTAAACAATCAGCCCCAGCATTTT
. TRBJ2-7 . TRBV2 CASKRRASLYF TGTGCCAGCAAGCGCCGGGCTAGCCTGTACTTC
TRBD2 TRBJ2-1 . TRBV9 CASSGTSGSRNAYNEQFF TGTGCCAGCAGCGGCACTAGCGGGAGTAGGAATGCCTACAATGAGCAGTTCTTC
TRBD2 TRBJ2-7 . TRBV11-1 CASSRGRTRISYEQYF TGTGCCAGCAGCCGGGGACGGACTAGGATCTCCTACGAGCAGTACTTC
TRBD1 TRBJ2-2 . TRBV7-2 CASSAFPGQVNTGELFF TGTGCCAGCAGCGCATTTCCGGGACAGGTGAACACCGGGGAGCTGTTTTTT
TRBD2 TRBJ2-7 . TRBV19 CASRELAGGRNEQYF TGTGCCAGTAGGGAACTAGCGGGAGGGCGTAACGAGCAGTACTTC
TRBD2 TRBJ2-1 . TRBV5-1 CASSLAGREGNEQFF TGCGCCAGCAGCTTGGCCGGGAGGGAGGGAAATGAGCAGTTCTTC
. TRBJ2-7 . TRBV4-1 CASSREAVAELYEQYF TGCGCCAGCAGCCGGGAAGCGGTAGCGGAACTCTACGAGCAGTACTTC
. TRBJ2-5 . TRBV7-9 CASSLGTVETQYF TGTGCCAGCAGCTTAGGGACAGTGGAGACCCAGTACTTC
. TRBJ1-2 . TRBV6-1 CASSAPPRVDGVGYTF TGTGCCAGCAGTGCGCCCCCCCGGGTTGATGGTGTGGGCTACACCTTC
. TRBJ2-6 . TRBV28 CASGAPSGANVLTF TGTGCCTCCGGGGCTCCCTCTGGGGCCAACGTCCTGACTTTC
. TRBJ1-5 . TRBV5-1 CASSEVPGETQPQHF TGCGCCAGCAGCGAAGTTCCCGGGGAAACTCAGCCCCAGCATTTT
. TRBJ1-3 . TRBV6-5 CASSYSVHSGNTIYF TGTGCCAGCAGTTACTCGGTACACTCTGGAAACACCATATATTTT
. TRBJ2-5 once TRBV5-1 CASSLAEGRETQYF TGCGCCAGCAGCTTGGCGGAGGGCCGAGAGACCCAGTACTTC
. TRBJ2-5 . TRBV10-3 CAISLGAFGETQYF TGTGCCATCAGTTTGGGGGCCTTCGGGGAGACCCAGTACTTC
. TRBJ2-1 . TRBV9 CASSGTEGSYNEQFF TGTGCCAGCAGCGGAACGGAAGGCTCCTACAATGAGCAGTTCTTC
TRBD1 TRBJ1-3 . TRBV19 CASSTATGGPGNTIYF TGTGCCAGTAGTACCGCAACAGGGGGGCCTGGAAACACCATATATTTT
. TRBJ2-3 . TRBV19 CASSIALATDTQYF TGTGCCAGTAGTATAGCGCTAGCCACAGATACGCAGTATTTT
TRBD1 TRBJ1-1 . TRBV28 CASSARPGTGVEAFF TGTGCCAGCAGTGCCCGACCGGGGACAGGGGTTGAAGCTTTCTTT
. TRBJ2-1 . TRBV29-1 CSAETGRAAYNEQFF TGCAGCGCCGAAACGGGCAGGGCCGCTTACAATGAGCAGTTCTTC
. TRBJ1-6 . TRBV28 CASSAGHPNSPLHF TGTGCCAGCAGTGCGGGACACCCTAATTCACCCCTCCACTTT
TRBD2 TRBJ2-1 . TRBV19 CASSTGLAGGLWQFF TGTGCCAGTAGTACTGGACTAGCGGGAGGGCTGTGGCAGTTCTTC
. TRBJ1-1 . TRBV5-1 CASSFQGNTEAFF TGCGCCAGCAGCTTTCAGGGGAACACTGAAGCTTTCTTT
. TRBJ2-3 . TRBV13 CASSLSGAGTTDTQYF TGTGCCAGCAGCTTATCTGGGGCAGGGACCACAGATACGCAGTATTTT
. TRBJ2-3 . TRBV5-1 CASSLVPQTGRTDTQYF TGCGCCAGCAGCTTGGTTCCCCAGACAGGACGCACAGATACGCAGTATTTT
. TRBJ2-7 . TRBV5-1 CASSIPPYYEQYF TGCGCCAGCAGCATCCCCCCCTACTACGAGCAGTACTTC
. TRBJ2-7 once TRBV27 CASSYDQRGYEQYF TGTGCCAGCAGTTATGACCAGCGCGGCTACGAGCAGTACTTC
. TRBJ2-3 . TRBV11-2 CASSLHTDTQYF TGTGCCAGCAGCTTGCACACGGATACGCAGTATTTT
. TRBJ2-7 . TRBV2 CASISRPYEQYF TGTGCCAGCATCTCTAGACCCTACGAGCAGTACTTC
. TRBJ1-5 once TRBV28 CASSLRFLVQPQHF TGTGCCAGCAGTTTAAGGTTTTTGGTTCAGCCCCAGCATTTT
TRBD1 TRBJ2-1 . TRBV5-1 CASSRSGQGVNEQFF TGCGCCAGCAGCCGGAGCGGACAGGGTGTCAATGAGCAGTTCTTC
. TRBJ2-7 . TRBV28 CASSRGREQYF TGTGCCAGCAGCAGAGGGCGCGAGCAGTACTTC
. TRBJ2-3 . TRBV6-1 CASSEISGGTDTQYF TGTGCCAGCAGTGAAATTTCGGGCGGCACAGATACGCAGTATTTT
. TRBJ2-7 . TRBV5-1 CASSRRGYEQYF TGCGCCAGCAGCCGGAGGGGCTACGAGCAGTACTTC
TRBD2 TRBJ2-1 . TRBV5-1 CASSYAGGPRNEQFF TGCGCCAGCAGCTATGCGGGAGGGCCCAGGAATGAGCAGTTCTTC
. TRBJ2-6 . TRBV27 CASSLFWGVGANVLTF TGTGCCAGCAGTTTATTTTGGGGAGTTGGGGCCAACGTCCTGACTTTC
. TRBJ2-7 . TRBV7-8 CASSLSVDLAYEQYF TGTGCCAGCAGCTTGTCAGTAGACTTAGCCTACGAGCAGTACTTC